These T cell receptor beta chains were read from a single sample in a study of vaccination and CD4 T cells after COVID-19. Antigens for these TCRs are unknown. TCRdb called the PCR reads again in MiXCR, with one record for every CDR3 protein. The sample lists 9,500 to 10,000 distinct CDR3 sequences, around 68% occurring once. Sample: CD4+ T cells from blood, cultured in vitro. Every receptor here comes from a human donor who had recovered from COVID-19. CDR3s include the opening cysteine and the closing phenylalanine or tryptophan. Part of the rows lack a size; the others show once, few, many or a class for expanded clones.

V gene	clone size	J gene	CDR3 protein
TRBV6-1	.	TRBJ1-2	CASSPQTRYYGYTF
TRBV27	few	TRBJ2-7	CASSPQGISYEQYF
TRBV10-3	few	TRBJ2-7	CAISDSGLAGGAYEQYF
TRBV25-1	.	TRBJ2-1	CASSDGGRHEQFF
TRBV19	.	TRBJ1-5	CASSIQFGQNNQPQHF
TRBV28	few	TRBJ1-5	CASSFGISNQPQHF
TRBV7-2	.	TRBJ2-7	CASSLGQGAEQYF
TRBV6-5	.	TRBJ1-1	CASSYSGSHAPGWAFF
TRBV7-2	.	TRBJ1-2	CASSPDRGNLYGYTF
TRBV15	once	TRBJ2-7	CATSRPSLGYEQYF
TRBV6-1	.	TRBJ2-6	CASSRTGKSLGANVLTF
TRBV7-9	.	TRBJ2-5	CASSMGTGEIGETQYF
TRBV20-1	.	TRBJ1-1	CSARGPQGRTEAFF
TRBV10-3	.	TRBJ2-3	CAIRSSSGGTDTQYF
TRBV28	.	TRBJ1-2	CASSSGTGSRGYTF
TRBV27	.	TRBJ1-2	CASSPGTGVRYGYTF
TRBV11-2	.	TRBJ2-7	CASSPLGGSSYEQYF
TRBV27	few	TRBJ1-1	CASSARQGALTEAFF
TRBV2	few	TRBJ1-1	CASRVTGLNTEAFF
TRBV20-1	.	TRBJ2-7	CSARPRQAGPSYEQYF
TRBV19	.	TRBJ1-5	CASSSLDRANQPQHF
TRBV6-1	.	TRBJ1-2	CASSRNDNYGYTF
TRBV4-3	once	TRBJ2-2	CASSQDAGRGTGELFF
TRBV24-1	.	TRBJ1-5	CATSDPERGDNQPQHF
TRBV20-1	.	TRBJ2-7	CSARPGTSSYEQYF
TRBV24-1	.	TRBJ1-2	CATSGGGTYGYTF
TRBV3-1	.	TRBJ1-6	CASSPPVRGRGNSPLHF
TRBV6-1	.	TRBJ2-1	CASSEALGYSYNEQFF
TRBV6-2/TRBV6-3	.	TRBJ1-2	CASSPSDIYGYTF
TRBV4-2	.	TRBJ2-3	CATRLAGETDTQYF
TRBV27	.	TRBJ1-2	CASSLDIGTYGYTF
TRBV20-1	few	TRBJ1-2	CSARTGGNYGYTF
TRBV27	once	TRBJ1-2	CASSTPPRANYGYTF
TRBV12-3/TRBV12-4	once	TRBJ1-1	CASNPKRRMNTEAFF
TRBV7-9	.	TRBJ1-5	CASSLSVSGGSNQPQHF
TRBV15	few	TRBJ2-7	CATSIEGQGSYEQYF
TRBV7-8	few	TRBJ1-1	CASSFHQTEAFF
TRBV7-2	.	TRBJ1-1	CASSSPRGVGTEAFF
TRBV7-2	.	TRBJ2-7	CASSPWVPRTIMLDAGSSYEQYF
TRBV28	.	TRBJ1-1	CASSLSGDGRITEAFF
TRBV2	.	TRBJ2-7	CASRTSGYEQYF
TRBV4-3	.	TRBJ1-2	CASSQDRTNYGYTF
TRBV30	few	TRBJ1-2	CAWGDYGYTF
TRBV20-1	few	TRBJ1-2	CSAIGTGGSIYGYTF
TRBV7-9	.	TRBJ1-5	CASSSNSGLFNNQPQHF
TRBV6-1	few	TRBJ1-2	CASRRKGGAYGYTF
TRBV4-1	.	TRBJ2-5	CASSQVSGAQYF
TRBV20-1	.	TRBJ2-2	CSASAASLNTGELFF
TRBV20-1	.	TRBJ2-7	CSATRTGRGPEQYF
TRBV6-2/TRBV6-3	once	TRBJ2-5	CASSYSQTSQETQYF
TRBV5-4	.	TRBJ2-7	CASSLAGGLAYEQYF
TRBV27	once	TRBJ1-1	CASGTSRGEAFF
TRBV29-1	.	TRBJ2-1	CSVDTVGRVRLDEQFF